One sample yielded the 27 T cell receptor beta chains listed below, sequenced in a study of blood T cells in healthy people across ages. Alongside a J-beta primer mix, a sample-barcoded 5' primer served in a second PCR lasting about 7 to 11 cycles. TCRdb re-derived calls from the 5' RACE reads in MiXCR, one entry per CDR3 protein. The data show roughly 900,000 distinct CDR3 sequences, more than 25% seen once. The sample taken for sequencing was blood. The receptors shown here come from an elderly woman in good health.

This clonotype was seen a few times. A much larger clonotype is one base distant, so this may be a read error. The rearrangement joins TRBV12-3 or TRBV12-4 to TRBJ2-5, with a weak D call TRBD1 (6 bases). The length of the CDR3 is 12 residues. The V gene lost 6 bases and the J gene lost 11 bases, with 16 bases spanning the gap. CDR3 residues: CASRPGTIEQYF. CDR3 nucleotide sequence: TGTGCCAGCAGGCCCGGGACAATTGAGCAGTACTTC.

V and J are TRBV21-1 and TRBJ2-1. TRBV21-1 is tagged as a pseudogene. The CDR3 contains 10 residues. The CDR3 DNA is TGTGCCAGCAGCAATGATGAGCAGTTCTTC. It specifies CASSNDEQFF.

The CDR3 DNA reads TGTGCCAGCAGCCCTGGGACTTCTACTGGGAGCACTGAAGCTTTCTTT. Encoded protein: CASSPGTSTGSTEAFF. The V and J genes are TRBV5-4 and TRBJ1-1; a possible D gene is TRBD1 (5 bases). Per germline, CDR1 SGHNT and CDR2 YYREEE (reference sequence). The V end was cut by 4 bases, the J end by 4 bases, with 20 bases between. The CDR3 runs to 16 residues.

This clonotype was counted many times. V gene TRBV7-9 combines with J gene TRBJ2-7; no clear D gene. Between the trimmed V and J ends, which lost 4 bases and 2 bases, there was a span of 15 bases. The CDR3 runs 15 residues. CDR1 and CDR2 (germline): SEHNR, FQNEAQ (reference sequence). Written as DNA, the CDR3 is TGTGCCAGCAGCTCACTCGCCCCAAGAACCTACGAGCAGTACTTC. This codes for CASSSLAPRTYEQYF.

This clonotype appeared many times. The V gene is TRBV3-1, the J gene TRBJ2-5; 8 nucleotides line up with TRBD2. CDR1 is LGHDT, CDR2 YNNKEL, per germline (reference sequence). Trimming at V came to 5 bases and at J to 4 bases, leaving 15 bases not matched to a gene. This CDR3 is built from 17 residues. This chain's CDR3 is CASSVKLRGGPPETQYF. CDR3 in DNA: TGTGCCAGCAGCGTGAAACTACGGGGGGGGCCGCCAGAGACCCAGTACTTC.

This clonotype was observed a few times. The chain employs TRBV10-3 and TRBJ2-5; 9 nucleotides align to TRBD2. Looked up from germline, CDR1 is ENHRY and CDR2 is SYGVKD. The CDR3 totals 13 residues. Losses at the gene ends were 11 bases for V and 5 bases for J; bases not matched to a gene: 9. DNA of the CDR3: TGTGCCGCAAGAGCGGGAGGAGAGGAGACCCAGTACTTC. It encodes CAARAGGEETQYF.

In this sample, this clonotype turned up a few times. The V and J genes are TRBV4-3 and TRBJ2-3; D is perhaps TRBD2 (7 bases). Trimming took 0 bases from V and 6 from J, leaving 22 bases between them. In germline, CDR1 is LGHNA, CDR2 YSLEER. CDR3 length: 18 residues. The CDR3 sequence is CASSQDYQRGGEVDTQYF. The CDR3 region has the DNA TGCGCCAGCAGCCAAGATTATCAGAGGGGGGGAGAAGTGGATACGCAGTATTTT.

The chain links TRBV4-3 to TRBJ1-5; tentatively, D is TRBD1 (5 bases). This CDR3 is built from 15 residues. With 0 bases removed from V and 4 bases from J, the gap between germline ends came to 10 bases. CDR1 is LGHNA and CDR2 is YSLEER in the germline V gene. DNA of the CDR3: TGCGCCAGCAGCCAAGAGTGGGGGACGAATCAGCCCCAGCATTTT. It translates to CASSQEWGTNQPQHF.

This clonotype was observed many times. This rearrangement joins TRBV20-1 to TRBJ2-3; a possible D gene is TRBD1 (6 bases). The CDR3 is made up of 13 amino acids. V gave up 3 bases and J gave up 2 bases, with 9 bases separating them. Germline loops: CDR1 DFQATT, CDR2 SNEGSKA (reference sequence). The CDR3 protein is CSARDSVTDTQYF. In DNA form, the CDR3 reads TGCAGTGCTAGGGACAGTGTCACAGATACGCAGTATTTT.

This chain connects TRBV24-1 to TRBJ2-1, with a possible D match to TRBD2 (7 bases). With the DNA end fitting TRBJ2-7 better, the J assignment may be wrong. This CDR3 contains 17 residues. CDR1 is KGHDR, CDR2 SFDVKD, per germline. The CDR3 DNA is TGTGCCACCAGTGATCCCCGGGGGGAGACAGGATACAATGAGCAGTACTTC. Amino acid sequence: CATSDPRGETGYNEQYF.

This clonotype was picked up many times. The chain couples TRBV12-3 or TRBV12-4 to TRBJ2-3, with 9 bases matching TRBD1. The CDR3 is 14 residues long. V was pared by 7 bases and J by 4 bases, with 6 bases of the junction left unmatched. The CDR3 sequence is CASISTGGADTQYF. In nucleotides, the CDR3 is TGTGCCAGCATTAGCACAGGGGGCGCAGATACGCAGTATTTT.

This chain uses TRBV20-1 with TRBJ2-7; D unclear. The CDR3 sequence is 11 residues long. The germline gives CDR1 DFQATT, CDR2 SNEGSKA (reference sequence). Trimming left V 5 bases short and J 6 bases short, with 11 bases between. The chain's CDR3 is CSAPPSPEQYF. The CDR3 region has the DNA TGCAGTGCTCCACCGTCCCCCGAGCAGTACTTC.

On this clonotype: One junction end does not reproduce the germline sequence, and a read error may be involved. The chain links TRBV7-2 to TRBJ2-5; D is ambiguous. Per germline, CDR1 SGHTA and CDR2 FQGNSA. The CDR3 runs 12 residues. The CDR3, as DNA: TGTGCCTGCAGCCTATGGGTTGAGACCCAGTACTTC. Translation gives CACSLWVETQYF.

This clonotype occurred many times. J is TRBJ2-1 and V is TRBV20-1; 9 nucleotides match TRBD1. V lost 6 bases, J lost 7 bases, and 13 bases stayed unmatched. This CDR3 has 15 residues. Germline loops: CDR1 DFQATT, CDR2 SNEGSKA (reference sequence). CDR3 sequence: CSAMHRDRDWNEQFF. DNA of the CDR3: TGCAGTGCAATGCACCGGGACAGGGATTGGAATGAGCAGTTCTTC.

V and J are TRBV5-6 and TRBJ2-1, with D maybe TRBD2 (6 bases). Germline CDR1 SGHDT, CDR2 YYEEEE. Trimming removed 1 base from V and 6 bases from J, with 17 bases in between. This CDR3 has 16 amino acids. The CDR3 is CASSLKGGPFVNEQFF. DNA for the CDR3: TGTGCCAGCAGCTTGAAAGGAGGGCCCTTTGTCAATGAGCAGTTCTTC.

The chain carries TRBV12-3 or TRBV12-4 and TRBJ2-3; 7 bases align to TRBD2. The CDR3 consists of 11 residues. V dropped 8 bases and J dropped 5; count of bases not matched to a gene: 1. The CDR3 coding sequence is TGTGCCAGCGGGAGGGTAGATACGCAGTATTTT. This gives the protein CASGRVDTQYF.

This clonotype was found many times. CDR3 region: CASSRDTTRGYTF. Here the CDR3 DNA reads TGTGCCAGCAGTCGGGACACTACACGTGGCTACACCTTC. The V call is TRBV6-6, the J call TRBJ1-2, with D perhaps TRBD1 (6 bases). The germline V and J ends were trimmed by 5 bases and 7 bases, with 14 bases remaining between them. This CDR3 spans 13 amino acids. From germline, CDR1 is MNHNY and CDR2 SVGAGI (reference sequence).

The chain uses TRBV5-1 and TRBJ2-1; 8 bases agree with TRBD1. CDR3 length equals 16 residues. Germline V gives CDR1 SGHRS, CDR2 YFSETQ. Trimming at V came to 4 bases and at J to 2 bases, leaving 8 bases not matched to a gene. The CDR3 spells CASSVGDRRTYNEQFF. The CDR3 DNA reads TGCGCCAGCAGCGTGGGGGACAGGCGTACCTACAATGAGCAGTTCTTC.

This clonotype occurred many times. The CDR3 here is CASRWTATSTDTQYF. CDR3 DNA sequence: TGTGCCAGCAGATGGACAGCAACTAGCACAGATACGCAGTATTTT. The J gene is TRBJ2-3, the V gene TRBV6-5; maybe TRBD1 (6 bases). This CDR3 is built from 15 residues. V lost 6 bases to trimming and J lost 0 bases, with 13 bases between them. From germline, CDR1 is MNHEY and CDR2 SVGAGI.

The sample holds many counts of this clonotype. The chain links TRBV7-2 to TRBJ1-2, with TRBD1 matching 8 bases. The V gene's germline CDR1 is SGHTA and CDR2 FQGNSA. The trim removed 0 bases at V and 4 bases at J, leaving 7 bases unmatched. This CDR3 spans 16 amino acids. CDR3 DNA: TGTGCCAGCAGCTTAGCGATGGCAGGGGGCGCCTATGGCTACACCTTC. Protein: CASSLAMAGGAYGYTF.

A note on this clonotype: Given the absence of the conserved phenylalanine or tryptophan at the CDR3 end, a read error is likely. The DNA is omitted, as the CDR3 cannot be located on it reliably, and the CDR3 follows TCRdb's listing. The rearrangement joins TRBV6-5 to TRBJ2-5; the D segment call TRBD1 is taken from the table without a DNA check. Germline V gives CDR1 MNHEY, CDR2 SVGAGI. The CDR3 spans 17 residues, counting both ends. The CDR3 is CASSRPRTGDGGYTFGS.

This clonotype was found a few times. A much larger clonotype is one base distant, so this may be a read error. The chain has TRBV20-1 and TRBJ2-1; 7 bases align to TRBD2. In germline, CDR1 is DFQATT, CDR2 SNEGSKA (reference sequence). This CDR3 has 16 amino acids. This CDR3 is CGARDTTGLVDNEQFF. As DNA, the CDR3 is TGCGGTGCTAGAGACACCACAGGACTAGTGGACAATGAGCAGTTCTTC.

V and J are TRBV29-1 and TRBJ2-3, with 8 bases that match TRBD2. The CDR3 length is 15 residues. The V and J ends lost 3 bases and 4 bases, in that order; junction bases with no gene match: 9. Germline V gene data show CDR1 as SQVTM and CDR2 as ANQGSEA. The CDR3 nucleotides are TGCAGCGTTGATGGCCGCGGGGGGATCGCAGATACGCAGTATTTT. Protein: CSVDGRGGIADTQYF.

In this sample, this clonotype turned up many times. This chain uses TRBV20-1 with TRBJ2-7; tentative D call: TRBD1 (6 bases). The germline CDR1 and CDR2 sequences are DFQATT and SNEGSKA (reference sequence). V was cut by 4 bases and J by 5 bases, with 21 bases left in between. This CDR3 contains 15 residues. The CDR3 DNA follows: TGCAGTGCTACACCCTCGGCAGGGACATTCGACGAGCAGTACTTC. This sequence encodes CSATPSAGTFDEQYF.

Details on this clonotype: Relative to the germline gene, one junction end is altered; a read error may explain this. This chain uses TRBV7-8 with TRBJ1-2; the match to TRBD1 covers 7 bases. CDR1 is SGHVS and CDR2 is FQNEAQ in the germline V gene. This CDR3 has 16 residues. Here the CDR3 DNA reads TGTGCCAGCAGCACCCGGACACATAAGGGGGCGGTTGGGTACATCTTC. This translates into CASSTRTHKGAVGYIF.

The chain is built from TRBV20-1 and TRBJ2-1; TRBD2 might be the D (7 bases). The germline V gene has CDR1 DFQATT and CDR2 SNEGSKA (reference sequence). The CDR3 sequence is 15 residues long. Trimming cost V 5 bases and J 2 bases, with 16 bases left between them. The CDR3 protein is CSAFEGGGPYNEQFF. The CDR3 bases are TGCAGTGCTTTTGAGGGCGGGGGCCCCTACAATGAGCAGTTCTTC.

Many counts were recorded for this clonotype. This chain joins TRBV20-1 and TRBJ2-5, with D perhaps matching TRBD1 (8 bases). Germline V gene sequence: CDR1 DFQATT, CDR2 SNEGSKA (reference sequence). V dropped 3 bases and J dropped 5 bases, with 19 bases sitting between them. CDR3 length: 15 residues. This chain's CDR3 is CSARDREGLGETQYF. CDR3 in DNA: TGCAGTGCTAGGGACAGGGAGGGACTGGGGGAGACCCAGTACTTC.